The clone carrying this T cell receptor (beta chain) appeared a few times. Its antigen remains unknown. TCRdb reprocessed the RT-PCR reads via MiXCR and lists one record per CDR3 protein. This table has more than 450,000 distinct CDR3 sequences, 6.5% to 8% appearing once. The data belong to a study of response to subunit inactivated influenza vaccine. Study-level results: A suggestion made by the authors is that each seasonal influenza vaccination recruits few new T cells.

This CDR3 has 13 amino acids. V lost 4 bases and J lost 6, with 13 bases in between. The TCR was taken from a man between 50 and 69 years old who received an inactivated influenza vaccine. This rearrangement joins TRBV12-3 or TRBV12-4 to TRBJ2-7; unclear D gene. Here the sequenced sample was PBMCs from blood, taken roughly 24 months after vaccination. CDR3 coding DNA: TGTGCCAGCAGTTATCTATGGACGGGCGAGCAGTACTTC. This translates into CASSYLWTGEQYF.